This TCR beta chain stems from a study of T cell repertoires in cytomegalovirus infection. Overall study results and limits: Across the ex vivo response, the dominant clonotypes were HLA-C-restricted CMV-specific TCR beta clonotypes.

This clonotype turned up a few times. Its antigen remains unknown. MiXCR was run by TCRdb on the reads, yielding one entry per CDR3 protein. In the table there are about 270,000 distinct CDR3 sequences, roughly 21% of which are singletons. This receptor was taken from a human donor in good health (CMV status not recorded). Some clones in this sample may be carry-over from other donors' samples. The sample in question was cultured PBMCs, obtained from culture after CMV antigen stimulation.

CDR3 nucleotides: TGTGCCAGCAGTTACCTCGAGGGGTGGGGCGCTAACTATGGCTACACCTTC. It codes for CASSYLEGWGANYGYTF. The rearrangement uses TRBV6-5 and TRBJ1-2; D is perhaps TRBD1 (5 bases). The CDR3 extends over 17 amino acids. Trimming removed 2 bases at V and 0 bases at J, with 16 bases between. Germline V gene lookup returns CDR1 MNHEY and CDR2 SVGAGI.